This T cell receptor (beta chain) was sequenced for a study of a mutant IDH1 vaccine in newly diagnosed glioma. Across the study: Males made up around 62% and females approximately 40% of treated patients, whose mean age was around 40 years. Visits V12 and V13 fell at weeks 35 and 47, respectively.

Here immunoSEQ multiplex PCR was the method, and the copy in TCRdb shows in-frame clones only, minus some. Counted here are about 94,000 clones, roughly 86% occurring once; the ten biggest clones make up around 0.77%. Points on this clone: Its antigen remains unidentified. One end of the junction does not line up with germline, which may come from a read error.

The time point was: week 47, end of study. Doses consisted of 300 ug of mutant IDH1 20-mer peptide each, paired with topical imiquimod. The CDR3 is made up of 15 amino acids. From germline, CDR1 is SGHRS and CDR2 YFSETQ. Specimen: PBMCs, collected from a glioma patient whose treatment included an IDH1 peptide vaccine. The chain carries TRBV5-1 and TRBJ2-1, with D perhaps TRBD1 or TRBD2 (5 bases each). The receptor comes from a woman aged 45 to 65 with glioma. Here the CDR3 reads CASSLGDGGSDEQFF. The CDR3 bases are TGCGCCAGCAGTTTGGGGGACGGAGGATCAGATGAGCAGTTCTTC.